This TCR beta chain was profiled in a study of beta chain features in type 1 diabetes (dated by TCRdb to the late 2010s). Regarding the study in general: No differences in mean age, gender distribution, total cell number or subset yield were found between patients and healthy donors. Across all samples, fewer than 130 million sorted cells were examined, and cell number per subset correlated strongly with RNA yield. The study compared the TCRB repertoires of sorted circulating CD4+ T cell subsets in recently diagnosed type 1 diabetes patients with those in matched healthy donors. Regulatory and stem cell-like memory subsets were isolated from only 8 patients and roughly 8 healthy donors, whereas naive and central memory subsets came from all 28 donors.

Each donor gave one peripheral blood draw, averaging about 120 mL, which was collected into heparinised tubes. A BD FACSAria II and a panel including CD45RO, CCR7, CD25, CD127, CD95 and CD27 were used to sort naive, central memory, regulatory and stem cell-like memory CD4+ T cells. Purity was above 95% for every sorted population. PBMCs were isolated right away by Lymphoprep density gradient centrifugation and were stained directly, without culture. So that batch effects would be minimized, each experiment stained and sorted samples in pairs, pairing one healthy donor with one patient. The paper's findings and limits, for the study overall: Because small numbers of individuals were included in the HLA sub-analyses, any influence of HLA type on TCRB rearrangement was left unresolved. Type 1 diabetes patients showed a moderate but significant shortening of TCRB CDR3 length in all four CD4+ subsets. Shorter templates might have been favored by PCR, but patient and control samples were amplified and corrected together, so both groups would have been affected equally by any skew. Naive, central memory and regulatory TCRB repertoires appeared to be more alike among patients than among healthy donors. Sequencing cDNA rather than genomic DNA could over-represent highly expressing activated cells, although activation and CD3 levels did not differ between groups. Fewer insertions and more nucleotide deletions at VDJ recombination sites were observed in patients with type 1 diabetes, implying thymic rearrangement abnormalities.

The High Capacity cDNA Reverse Transcription Kit was used to reverse transcribe all of the isolated RNA, meaning that expressed TCRB transcripts were what got sequenced. Deep immunoSEQ sequencing was performed on naive, central memory and regulatory T cell samples, with an average of roughly 3.5 million total reads per sample. Sorted cells were lysed in RLT buffer and RNA was extracted with DNase-treated RNeasy Micro or Mini kits, depending on cell number. To prevent cross-contamination, each cell subset was processed individually, whereas patient and healthy donor samples were processed jointly. The immunoSEQ multiplex PCR was used to amplify TCRB sequences from cDNA, generating 87-bp fragments that spanned the CDR3 region. The amplicons were sequenced using the Illumina HiSeq platform. For the original study's pipeline: PCR bias was corrected computationally using synthetic template baselines, and reads within Hamming distance 2 were collapsed, with unmergeable singletons discarded. Reads were aligned against IMGT to assign V, D and J genes, CDR3 length and insertions or deletions at six rearrangement sites. Within each subset, clonotype counts were normalized to sorted cell number, and only after that were true diversity and Gini coefficients computed with the tcR R package. The overlap coefficient, calculated on TCRB nucleotide sequences, was used to quantify repertoire sharing. TCRdb limited this immuneACCESS table to in-frame rearrangements with V and J called. A share of clones is missing; checked studies link under half to unresolved V genes, and the rest is unexplained. From that table come the V and J calls and clone size; the DNA was used to work out D and trimming. For this sample there are approximately 150,000 clones; about 13% appear just once. The biggest ten clones account for approximately 1.3% of the sample.

This clone was seen a few times. The antigen this receptor binds is unknown. Per-base quality was not reported, and no clone a single base away is much larger than it. The same CDR3 can be traced to other DNA sequences in this sample. CDR1 is given as SQVTM and CDR2 as ANQGSEA, both from the germline V gene. Its CDR3 holds 11 amino acids, cysteine through phenylalanine. Solely the CDR3 DNA is kept, with 33 bases framed from the first base. The germline V and J ends show losses of 7 bases and 7 bases respectively, and no gene match explains 3 bases of the junction. The chain is made from TRBV29-1 and TRBJ2-5; TRBD1 aligns with 10 central bases. The sequenced sample was central memory CD4+ T cells from blood. The clonotype was recovered from a man aged 18 to 35 with type 1 diabetes. The CDR3 protein: CSADRGLTQYF. The DNA is as follows: TGCAGCGCGGACAGGGGGTTGACCCAGTACTTC.